A single sample gave rise to the 30 T cell receptor beta chains below, sequenced in a study of blood T cell repertoires in COVID-19. This table comes from immunoSEQ multiplex PCR, and its TCRdb copy is limited to in-frame clones, with some not included. The repertoire holds approximately 220,000 clones, with more than 85% as singletons. The sample was peripheral blood. Source of these receptors: a man in his forties with acute or convalescent COVID-19.

CDR3 loop: CASSPSPRGEYEQYF. In nucleotides, the CDR3 is TGCGCCAGCAGCCCCAGCCCCAGGGGGGAATACGAGCAGTACTTC. The chain uses TRBV5-1 and TRBJ2-7; D may be TRBD1 (7 bases). The CDR3 contains 15 residues. Germline V gene data show CDR1 as SGHRS and CDR2 as YFSETQ. Trimming shortened V by 4 bases and J by 4 bases, and 18 bases separated the two germline ends.

This clone was seen only a few times. This chain uses TRBV6-5 with TRBJ2-7; possible D gene TRBD2, 5 bases. CDR1 MNHEY and CDR2 SVGAGI come from the germline V gene. The CDR3 loop spans 11 amino acids. Deletions cut 5 bases from V and 7 bases from J, with 9 bases between. As DNA, the CDR3 is TGTGCCAGCAGTCGACCGGGAGAGCAGTACTTC. This codes for CASSRPGEQYF.

The chain uses TRBV7-2 and TRBJ1-1; no definite D call. CDR1 is SGHTA, CDR2 FQGNSA, per germline. Trimming pared 7 bases from V and 8 bases from J, leaving 14 bases between. CDR3 length equals 12 residues. CDR3 loop: CASNEASPEAFF. Written as DNA, the CDR3 is TGTGCCAGCAATGAGGCCTCCCCGGAAGCTTTCTTT.

The gene calls are TRBV5-1 and TRBJ2-5; weak D call: TRBD1 (5 bases). Trimming removed 4 bases from V and 4 bases from J, with 14 bases in between. The CDR3 extends over 14 amino acids. Germline V gene data show CDR1 as SGHRS and CDR2 as YFSETQ. The CDR3: CASSQGLYRETQYF. The CDR3 coding sequence is TGCGCCAGCAGCCAGGGATTATACCGAGAGACCCAGTACTTC.

The CDR3 DNA reads TGCGCCAGCAGGCAACAGGAATTGTACACTGAAGCTTTCTTT. Protein: CASRQQELYTEAFF. This chain connects TRBV4-1 to TRBJ1-1, with D perhaps matching TRBD1 (5 bases). The CDR3 is 14 residues long. V lost 6 bases and J 3 bases, leaving 14 bases between the germline ends. Germline loops: CDR1 MGHRA, CDR2 YSYEKL.

This chain joins TRBV6-2 or TRBV6-3 and TRBJ1-6; no clear D gene. Trimming cost V 4 bases and J 15 bases, with 13 bases left between them. There are 12 residues in the CDR3. Germline assignment: CDR1 MNHEY and CDR2 SVGEGT. CDR3 DNA sequence: TGTGCCAGCAGTTCCGTTACTTTTAACCTCCACTTT. Encoded protein: CASSSVTFNLHF.

The chain couples TRBV19 to TRBJ2-4, with TRBD1 matching 11 bases. V gave up 3 bases and J gave up 1 base; unmatched junction bases: 2. Germline lookup yields CDR1 LNHDA and CDR2 SQIVND (reference sequence). This CDR3 is built from 16 residues. The CDR3 DNA sequence: TGTGCCAGTAGTATCGGGACAGGGGGGGCCAAAAACATTCAGTACTTC. This codes for CASSIGTGGAKNIQYF.

The CDR3 protein is CASSQTSSEQYF. As DNA, the CDR3 is TGTGCCAGCAGCCAGACTAGCTCCGAGCAGTACTTC. The J gene is TRBJ2-7, the V gene TRBV3-1 (or the pseudogene TRBV3-2); 7 bases fit TRBD2. From germline, CDR1 is LGHDT and CDR2 YNNKEL (reference sequence). V shed 3 bases and J 6 bases; nucleotides not matched to a gene: 2. The CDR3 runs to 12 residues.

CDR3 in DNA: TGTGCCAGCGGCCAACAGGTCCCCTATGGCTACACCTTC. Encoded protein: CASGQQVPYGYTF. The genes are TRBV5-8 and TRBJ1-2, with D possibly matching TRBD1 (5 bases). Between the trimmed V and J ends, which lost 7 bases and 4 bases, there was a span of 14 bases. Germline values: CDR1 SGHTS, CDR2 YDEGEE. The CDR3 runs to 13 residues. Looking up the rest from reference TRBV5-8 and TRBJ1-2 gives the full variable domain: EAGVTQSPTHLIKTRGQQATLRCSPISGHTSVYWYQQALGLGLQFLLWYDEGEERNRGNFPPRFSGRQFPNYSSELNVNALELEDSALYLCASGQQVPYGYTFGSGTRLTVV.

The rearrangement joins TRBV11-3 to TRBJ2-3, with D unclear. Deletions cut 5 bases from V and 5 bases from J, with 8 bases between. Germline CDR1 reads SGHNT; CDR2 reads YENEEA. The length of the CDR3 is 12 residues. CDR3 bases: TGTGCCAGCAGCCTACCCGGAGATACGCAGTATTTT. Encoded protein: CASSLPGDTQYF.

The chain uses TRBV5-1 and TRBJ2-1, with 16 bases that match TRBD2. The V segment lost 4 bases and the J segment 10 bases; nucleotides outside the gene matches: 11. Germline CDR1 and CDR2: SGHRS and YFSETQ. The CDR3 contains 17 residues. In DNA form, the CDR3 reads TGCGCCAGCAGCACTGGGACTAGCGGGGGGGCCAGGTCAGAGCAGTTCTTC. As protein: CASSTGTSGGARSEQFF. Looking up the rest from reference TRBV5-1 and TRBJ2-1 gives the full variable domain: KAGVTQTPRYLIKTRGQQVTLSCSPISGHRSVSWYQQTPGQGLQFLFEYFSETQRNKGNFPGRFSGRQFSNSRSEMNVSTLELGDSALYLCASSTGTSGGARSEQFFGPGTRLTVL.

V is TRBV19 and J is TRBJ1-1; 10 positions match TRBD1. This CDR3 contains 14 residues. CDR1 LNHDA and CDR2 SQIVND come from the germline V gene (reference sequence). The V gene end was trimmed by 4 bases and the J gene end by 8 bases; junction bases not matched to a gene: 7. The CDR3 spells CASSRGTGADEAFF. The CDR3 DNA reads TGTGCCAGTAGTAGGGGGACAGGGGCCGACGAAGCTTTCTTT.

The V call is TRBV10-3, the J call TRBJ1-1; unclear D gene. This CDR3 spans 13 amino acids. Between the trimmed V and J ends, which lost 4 bases and 5 bases, there was a span of 11 bases. In germline, CDR1 is ENHRY, CDR2 SYGVKD. The CDR3 sequence: CAISGNFNTEAFF. CDR3 DNA: TGTGCCATCAGTGGAAACTTTAATACTGAAGCTTTCTTT.

J is TRBJ2-3 and V is TRBV3-1 (or the pseudogene TRBV3-2); D remains unclear. With 2 bases removed from V and 2 bases from J, the gap between germline ends came to 14 bases. The CDR3 has 16 residues. Germline CDR1 is LGHDT and CDR2 is YNNKEL (reference sequence). The CDR3 reads CASSQSERRPTDTQYF. Here the CDR3 DNA reads TGTGCCAGCAGCCAATCCGAGCGTCGCCCCACAGATACGCAGTATTTT.

The genes are TRBV4-2 and TRBJ2-5; 10 positions agree with TRBD1. The CDR3 length is 15 residues. Trimming removed 4 bases from V and 2 bases from J; junction bases left unmatched: 4. Germline assignment: CDR1 LGHNA and CDR2 YNFKEQ. The CDR3 loop is CASSPGQGFQETQYF. The CDR3 bases are TGTGCCAGCAGCCCGGGACAGGGGTTTCAAGAGACCCAGTACTTC.

The rearrangement uses TRBV28 and TRBJ1-2, with D perhaps matching TRBD1 (6 bases). Germline values: CDR1 MDHEN, CDR2 SYDVKM. This CDR3 comprises 15 residues. Trimming stripped 7 bases from V and 8 bases from J, with 23 bases between. Written as DNA, the CDR3 is TGTGCCAGCACCTTATTGGCAGGGGAATTGTTGGGCTACACCTTC. As protein: CASTLLAGELLGYTF.

This clone was recorded a few times. The V call is TRBV5-1, the J call TRBJ1-4; unclear D gene. This CDR3 is built from 13 residues. Per germline, CDR1 SGHRS and CDR2 YFSETQ. Trimming left V 2 bases short and J 6 bases short, with 8 bases between. CDR3 sequence reads: CASSFGFDEKLFF. The DNA of the CDR3 is TGCGCCAGCAGCTTCGGGTTTGATGAAAAACTGTTTTTT. Variable domain in full (rest from reference TRBV5-1 and TRBJ1-4): KAGVTQTPRYLIKTRGQQVTLSCSPISGHRSVSWYQQTPGQGLQFLFEYFSETQRNKGNFPGRFSGRQFSNSRSEMNVSTLELGDSALYLCASSFGFDEKLFFGSGTQLSVL.

CDR3 residues: CASSKAGQVSDNSPLHF. DNA for the CDR3: TGTGCCAGCAGCAAAGCAGGCCAGGTCTCCGATAATTCACCCCTCCACTTT. The chain couples TRBV21-1 to TRBJ1-6; the table's D call TRBD1 went unverified against the DNA. TRBV21-1 is classified as a pseudogene. This CDR3 is 17 amino acids long.

The genes are TRBV18 and TRBJ1-1, with D uncertain. CDR1 is KGHSH and CDR2 is LQKENI in the germline V gene. The germline V and J ends were trimmed by 3 bases and 8 bases, with 16 bases remaining between them. This CDR3 spans 14 amino acids. DNA of the CDR3: TGTGCCAGCTCACCTACAGAAATGGGCAACGAAGCTTTCTTT. It encodes CASSPTEMGNEAFF.

The rearrangement links TRBV4-1 to TRBJ1-5; 8 bases fit TRBD1. The junction had 9 bases not matched to a gene; V was cut back by 3 bases and J by 5 bases. Germline CDR1 is MGHRA and CDR2 is YSYEKL. The CDR3 contains 16 residues. DNA for the CDR3: TGCGCCAGCAGCCAGGGGAGGACAGGGAGCGATCAGCCCCAGCATTTT. Translated, it gives CASSQGRTGSDQPQHF.

In nucleotides, the CDR3 is TGCAGTGCTAGTGGACAGGGGGTCGGGGAGCTGTTTTTT. This gives the protein CSASGQGVGELFF. The chain combines TRBV20-1 with TRBJ2-2, with 10 positions matching TRBD1. Germline CDR1 DFQATT, CDR2 SNEGSKA (reference sequence). The CDR3 totals 13 residues. The junction had 2 bases not matched to a gene; V was cut back by 3 bases and J by 7 bases.

The gene calls are TRBV24-1 and TRBJ2-1; D gene ambiguous. Germline CDR1 is KGHDR and CDR2 is SFDVKD. The CDR3 loop spans 12 amino acids. Trimming removed 5 bases at V and 8 bases at J, with 9 bases between. The DNA for the CDR3 is TGTGCCACCAGTGCGCTAGGAGATGAGCAGTTCTTC. Translated: CATSALGDEQFF.

The V and J genes are TRBV29-1 and TRBJ2-7; possibly TRBD1 for D (6 bases). The germline V gene has CDR1 SQVTM and CDR2 ANQGSEA. The V end was cut by 6 bases, the J end by 2 bases, with 11 bases between. CDR3 length: 12 residues. The CDR3 loop reads CSVRTGPYEQYF. In nucleotides, the CDR3 is TGCAGCGTCCGAACAGGGCCCTACGAGCAGTACTTC.

CDR3 nucleotide sequence: TGTGCCAGTAGCTCTGGGACAGGGAATCAGCCCCAGCATTTT. Its translation: CASSSGTGNQPQHF. This chain links TRBV19 with TRBJ1-5; TRBD1 matches at 9 bases. The CDR3 totals 14 residues. The trim removed 6 bases at V and 4 bases at J, leaving 4 bases unmatched. The V gene's germline CDR1 is LNHDA and CDR2 SQIVND (reference sequence).

The chain is built from TRBV4-3 and TRBJ1-1; TRBD1 matches 7 bases. CDR3 length: 15 amino acids. The junction had 2 bases not matched to a gene; V was cut back by 1 base and J by 0 bases. From germline, CDR1 is LGHNA and CDR2 YSLEER. The CDR3 coding sequence is TGCGCCAGCAGCCAAGGAGGGGGCCTGAACACTGAAGCTTTCTTT. Protein sequence: CASSQGGGLNTEAFF.

J is TRBJ2-7 and V is TRBV6-1; TRBD2 matches at 7 bases. J gave up 5 bases and V 0 bases, and 4 bases lay outside the gene matches. Germline values: CDR1 MNHNS, CDR2 SASEGT. CDR3 length: 14 residues. The CDR3 DNA follows: TGTGCCAGCAGTGAAGCGGGGGGGAAAGACGAGCAGTACTTC. This translates into CASSEAGGKDEQYF.

V usage is TRBV15 and J usage is TRBJ2-2, with TRBD1 matching over 9 bases. The CDR3 has 15 residues. Looked up from germline, CDR1 is LNHNV and CDR2 is YYDKDF (reference sequence). The V segment lost 8 bases and the J segment 3 bases; nucleotides outside the gene matches: 7. Written as DNA, the CDR3 is TGTGCCACCCGCCCCGACAGGGGGGACACCGGGGAGCTGTTTTTT. It yields the protein CATRPDRGDTGELFF.

The chain recombines TRBV5-1 with TRBJ2-4; 10 nucleotides agree with TRBD2. This CDR3 is built from 21 residues. After removal of 0 bases from V and 0 bases from J, the junction contained 15 bases not matched to a gene. The germline V gene has CDR1 SGHRS and CDR2 YFSETQ. The CDR3: CASSLEVRLAGVRGAKNIQYF. CDR3 sequence (DNA): TGCGCCAGCAGCTTGGAGGTTAGGCTAGCGGGAGTTCGAGGAGCCAAAAACATTCAGTACTTC.

The chain couples TRBV5-4 to TRBJ1-2; 8 bases map to TRBD1. With 4 bases clipped from V and 5 bases from J, the junction kept 10 bases outside the gene matches. This CDR3 spans 15 amino acids. Germline V lookup: CDR1 SGHNT, CDR2 YYREEE (reference sequence). The CDR3 DNA sequence: TGTGCCAGCAGCACTAGGACAGGGTCAGGTTATGGCTACACCTTC. Translated: CASSTRTGSGYGYTF. The entire variable domain, with the rest obtained from reference TRBV5-4 and TRBJ1-2, is as follows: ETGVTQSPTHLIKTRGQQVTLRCSSQSGHNTVSWYQQALGQGPQFIFQYYREEENGRGNFPPRFSGLQFPNYSSELNVNALELDDSALYLCASSTRTGSGYGYTFGSGTRLTVV.

This clone was detected only once. The V call is TRBV27, the J call TRBJ1-2; a possible D gene is TRBD1 (5 bases). Germline V gives CDR1 MNHEY, CDR2 SMNVEV (reference sequence). Trimming stripped 10 bases from V and 0 bases from J, with 18 bases between. The length of the CDR3 is 15 residues. CDR3 nucleotides: TGTGCCACCCTCCCGGGGGGTCTCGCTAACTATGGCTACACCTTC. Its protein product is CATLPGGLANYGYTF.